These T cell receptor beta chains were read from a single sample in a study of blood T cell repertoires in COVID-19. Profiling relied on immunoSEQ multiplex PCR, and the TCRdb table lists in-frame clones only, not all of them. This table holds fewer than 400,000 clones, about 87% found once. Source material: PBMCs or T cells enriched from blood (not recorded which). These receptors were obtained from a woman aged 45-65 years who had recovered from COVID-19. Both conserved end residues are part of each CDR3. D genes are given only for firm matches. The size field is filled for only some rows; it gives once, few, many or a size class.

>TRBD2|NA|TRBV4-3|TRBJ2-3
TGCGCCAGCAGCCCCACTCCCCTGACTAGCGGGGGACCGCTGGGCACAGATACGCAGTATTTT
CASSPTPLTSGGPLGTDTQYF
>NA|NA|TRBV9|TRBJ2-1
TGTGCCAGCAGCGTAGTGGGACTGGGCTCCTACAATGAGCAGTTCTTC
CASSVVGLGSYNEQFF
>NA|NA|TRBV4-1|TRBJ1-2
TGCGCCAGCAGCCAAGACAGGATCTATGGCTACACCTTC
CASSQDRIYGYTF
>NA|NA|TRBV5-1|TRBJ2-3
TGCGCCAGCAGCTCGGACGTCGCGGGTAGCACAGATACGCAGTATTTT
CASSSDVAGSTDTQYF
>NA|NA|TRBV4-1|TRBJ2-5
TGCGCCAGCAGCCAAGAACCGTCGGTAGATAGTGGGCGTCACTTC
CASSQEPSVDSGRHF
>NA|NA|TRBV7-2|TRBJ2-2
TGTGCCAGCGGGGCGGTGGTCCAACGGACCGGGGAGCTGTTTTTT
CASGAVVQRTGELFF
>NA|NA|TRBV5-1|TRBJ1-1
TGCGCCAGCAGCATCCGGAGTCAGATGAACACTGAAGCTTTCTTT
CASSIRSQMNTEAFF
>NA|NA|TRBV13|TRBJ1-2
TGTGCCAGCAGCGCAGTACCATATGGCTACACCTTC
CASSAVPYGYTF
>NA|NA|TRBV19|TRBJ2-7
TGTGCCAGTAGTACGGGGGGCGGAAACTACGAGCAGTACTTC
CASSTGGGNYEQYF
>NA|NA|TRBV2|TRBJ1-2
TGTGCCAGCACAGAGGAAGGATATGGCTACACCTTC
CASTEEGYGYTF
>NA|once|TRBV4-2|TRBJ2-5
TGTGCCAGCAGCCAAGTTAATCTCGGTGTCGGGGGCCAAGAGACCCAGTACTTC
CASSQVNLGVGGQETQYF
>NA|NA|TRBV5-1|TRBJ1-1
TGCGCCAGCAGCTTGACCCCCACAGACACTGAAGCTTTCTTT
CASSLTPTDTEAFF
>NA|NA|TRBV6-5|TRBJ1-1
TGTGCCAGCAGTTATGGCGCAGGGGTGAACACTGAAGCTTTCTTT
CASSYGAGVNTEAFF
>TRBD1|NA|TRBV11-2|TRBJ1-5
TGTGCCAGCAGCCCGGGGACAGGGACGCGCAATCAGCCCCAGCATTTT
CASSPGTGTRNQPQHF
>NA|NA|TRBV14|TRBJ2-2
TGTGCCAGCAGCATCTTCGGGCAGGGTCTCACCGGGGAGCTGTTTTTT
CASSIFGQGLTGELFF
>NA|NA|TRBV30|TRBJ1-5
TGTGCCTGGAGTTTAAGGACATCCGGCAATCAGCCCCAGCATTTT
CAWSLRTSGNQPQHF
>TRBD1|once|TRBV9|TRBJ2-2
TGTGCCAGCAGCCCCAAGGACAGGGGGAACACCGGGGAGCTGTTTTTT
CASSPKDRGNTGELFF
>TRBD1|NA|TRBV30|TRBJ1-5
TGTGCCTGGAGTGGCCCGGGACAGGGCAATCAGCCCCAGCATTTT
CAWSGPGQGNQPQHF
>TRBD1|NA|TRBV4-1|TRBJ2-7
TGCGCCAGCAGCCACTTGACAGGGGGGACCTACGAGCAGTACTTC
CASSHLTGGTYEQYF
>NA|few|TRBV6-2/TRBV6-3|TRBJ1-1
TGTGCCAGCAGTTACGCCCTTCCAGAGAACACTGAAGCTTTCTTT
CASSYALPENTEAFF
>TRBD1|NA|TRBV19|TRBJ1-1
TGTGCCAGTAGTTCTCCTCGACAGGGCCGCACTGAAGCTTTCTTT
CASSSPRQGRTEAFF
>NA|NA|TRBV4-2|TRBJ1-2
TGTGCCAGCAGCCAAGAAGACTTTAGGCATGGCTACACCTTC
CASSQEDFRHGYTF
>NA|NA|TRBV11-2|TRBJ1-3
TGTGCCAGCAGCTCAACCCTTTACGGGGCTGGAAACACCATATATTTT
CASSSTLYGAGNTIYF
>TRBD1|NA|TRBV7-9|TRBJ1-1
TGTGCCAGCAGCTTTACAGGGGGAAGCACTGAAGCTTTCTTT
CASSFTGGSTEAFF
>TRBD1|NA|TRBV7-8|TRBJ2-5
TGTGCCAGCAGACACAGGGGGCGAGAGACCCAGTACTTC
CASRHRGRETQYF